A single count supports the clone carrying this T cell receptor (beta chain). Its antigen is not identified. This sample is drawn from a study of shared clonotypes between healthy human individuals. Study results and caveats: An effect of sequencing depth on clonotype sharing among donors was expected.

The data were produced by immunoSEQ multiplex PCR, yet TCRdb's version contains in-frame clones alone and is incomplete. The table lists about 460,000 clones, 60% to 80% of them singletons. Germline assignment: CDR1 SGHTA and CDR2 FQGNSA. With 0 bases removed from V and 0 bases from J, the gap between germline ends came to 9 bases. The CDR3 consists of 16 residues. The chain is built from TRBV7-2 and TRBJ1-3; TRBD1 is a possible D gene (5 bases). Sequenced: PBMCs. This TCR came from a woman in her thirties or forties in good health. Some clones in this sample may be carry-over from other donors' samples. CDR3 residues: CASSLARDVSGNTIYF. In DNA, the CDR3 is TGTGCCAGCAGCTTAGCCAGGGACGTCTCTGGAAACACCATATATTTT.